The entry that follows covers one T cell receptor (beta chain) sequence. This clone's antigen is unknown. Per-base quality was not reported, and no clone a single base away is much larger than it. The time point label of this sample denotes: newly diagnosed GD, antithyroid drugs for less than 3 months. For both TCR sequencing and RNA sequencing, RNA was extracted from PBMCs in TRIzol. The diagnosis of Graves' disease followed American Thyroid Association guidelines. Patients were recruited from an endocrinology department in Xi'an, China. Each patient gave around 9.2 milliliters of peripheral blood, collected in an EDTA anticoagulant tube. Ficoll Paque Plus density gradient separation was used to isolate PBMCs, and no additional T cell sorting was done. An Agilent 2100 Bioanalyzer and agarose gel were used to assess RNA quality, and a NanoDrop 2000 was used to measure RNA concentration. Libraries were constructed by multiplex PCR. Sequenced on an Illumina HiSeq 4000. iRepertoire HTBI primers and Arm-PCR amplification of CDR3 regions were used to construct TCR beta libraries. Before sequencing, the PCR products underwent gel purification. As for how the authors treated the data: Gene usage analysis of CDR3 amino acid clonotypes relied on the approximately 60 TRBV and 13 to 15 TRBJ segments identified across samples. COPE and FqMerger were used to merge filtered high-quality paired reads into contigs. BLAST was used to align contigs to IMGT TRBV, TRBD and TRBJ reference genes, with CDR3 defined following IMGT. Any clonotype with a frequency above 0.1% was counted as a highly expanded clone. Repertoire diversity was measured by Shannon entropy, and V-J evenness by the Gini coefficient. A clonotype found in more than one individual was treated as public. TCRdb reanalyzed the raw reads on its own, using fastp at Q25 for trimming and MiXCR for clone calling, and kept in-frame beta chains. Identical CDR3 protein sequences are pooled into one entry, listed with their most common genes and DNA. The V and J calls were determined by TCRdb, not by the authors. Within this sample are roughly 420,000 distinct CDR3 sequences, with about a sixth of them counted one time only. The ten largest clones capture around a fifth of the sample.

The data belong to a study of regulatory T cells in long-lasting Graves disease (dated by TCRdb to about 2021). Regarding the complete study: Newly diagnosed Graves' disease patients had taken antithyroid drugs for less than 3 months. Patients with persistent Graves' disease were compared with patients with newly diagnosed Graves' disease using TCR sequencing and RNA sequencing of peripheral blood. The study was conducted in China and was registered as a clinical trial. A total of about 33 samples underwent TCR sequencing, from about 13 patients with persistent Graves' disease and 20 patients with newly diagnosed Graves' disease. Study-level results and caveats: More public clonotypes were shared among persistent patients (around 2,600) than among newly diagnosed patients (966). Only the TCR beta chain was sequenced and analyzed. The authors noted that the small sample size was a limitation that may lower accuracy. Compared with newly diagnosed patients, persistent Graves' disease patients had lower TCR Shannon entropy and fewer highly expanded clones, which suggests clonal expansion. Because the primary lesion, thyroid tissue, could not be accessed, the study looked at peripheral blood alone. TRBV28, TRBJ1-2 and TRBJ2-5 were preferentially used in persistent disease, while TRBV20-1 and TRBJ2-1 were favored in newly diagnosed disease.

Measured from the cysteine to the phenylalanine, the CDR3 is 14 residues long. The kept DNA is CDR3 alone, 42 bases in frame from the first base. Reading the germline V gene (reference sequence) gives CDR1 DFQATT and CDR2 SNEGSKA. V is shortened by 0 bases, J by 2 bases, and the region joining them spans 9 bases. The receptor was isolated from a female donor with Graves disease. The source material was peripheral blood mononuclear cells (PBMCs), sampled at new diagnosis, from a patient treated with antithyroid drugs. Recombination joined TRBV20-1 with TRBJ2-3, with TRBD2 tentatively as D gene (6 bases match). The CDR3 in this case is CSARDGGITDTQYF. Here is the DNA: TGCAGTGCTAGAGATGGGGGGATCACAGATACGCAGTATTTT.